This entry describes one T cell receptor beta chain. It was RNA transcripts that yielded the amplified TCR beta CDR3 regions. Primed by the HTBI set, a first-round RT-PCR was run on the TCR CDR3. MiXCR was run by TCRdb on the multiplex PCR reads, yielding one entry per CDR3 protein. In the table there are about 130,000 distinct CDR3 sequences, approximately 20% of which are singletons. The record originates from a study of T cells in Graves' hyperthyroidism and ophthalmopathy. Participants, patients aged 18 to 65, had newly diagnosed hyperthyroidism with a duration under 2 months. Initially, at the first diagnosis of hyperthyroidism and before any ophthalmopathy symptoms, blood was sampled. V lost 6 bases to trimming and J lost 4 bases, with 13 bases between them. Germline V CDR1 and CDR2: DFQATT, SNEGSKA (reference sequence). The CDR3 is made up of 13 amino acids.

The chain has TRBV20-1 and TRBJ2-1; D is unresolved. The sample was blood. The receptor comes from a woman in her forties or fifties with Graves' hyperthyroidism that later progressed to Graves' ophthalmopathy. The CDR3 DNA sequence: TGCAGTGCCAAGGCACCCCCTTACAATGAGCAGTTCTTC. This gives the protein CSAKAPPYNEQFF.